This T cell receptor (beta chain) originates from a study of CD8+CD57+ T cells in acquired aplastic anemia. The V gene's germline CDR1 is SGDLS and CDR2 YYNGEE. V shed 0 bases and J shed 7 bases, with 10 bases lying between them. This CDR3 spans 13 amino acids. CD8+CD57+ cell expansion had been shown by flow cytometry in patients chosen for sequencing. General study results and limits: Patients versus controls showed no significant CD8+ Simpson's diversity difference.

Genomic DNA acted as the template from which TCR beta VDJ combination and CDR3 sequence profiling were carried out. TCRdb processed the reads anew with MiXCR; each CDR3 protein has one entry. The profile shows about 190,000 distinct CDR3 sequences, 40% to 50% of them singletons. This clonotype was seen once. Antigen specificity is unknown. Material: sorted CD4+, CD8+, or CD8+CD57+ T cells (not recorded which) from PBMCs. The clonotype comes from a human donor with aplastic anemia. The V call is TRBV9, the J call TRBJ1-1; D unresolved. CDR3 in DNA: TGTGCCAGCAGCGTAGGGAGCGGGAATGAAGCTTTCTTT. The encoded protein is CASSVGSGNEAFF.